The T cell receptor beta chain under discussion was sequenced for a study of cytomegalovirus exposure and HLA in healthy donors. The V and J ends lost 3 bases and 10 bases, in that order; junction bases with no gene match: 4. Germline V lookup: CDR1 GTSNPN, CDR2 SVGIG (reference sequence). The length of the CDR3 is 13 residues. Both 60 Vbeta primers and 13 Jbeta primers went into the PCR. Measured with immunoSEQ multiplex PCR; TCRdb has only the in-frame clones, and not every one. This sample yields more than 150,000 clones, of which approximately 85% are seen a single time; almost 9.5% belongs to the top ten.

The source is a man aged 18 to 29 in good health and CMV-seropositive. This rearrangement joins TRBV30 to TRBJ1-4, with TRBD1 matching over 11 bases. The sample comprised PBMCs. CDR3 residues: CAWRDRGRRKLFF. The CDR3 nucleotides are TGTGCCTGGAGGGACAGGGGGCGTAGAAAACTGTTTTTT.